The 11 T cell receptor beta chains given below trace back to one sample, sequenced in a study of OX40 agonist ivuxolimab in advanced cancers. The assay was immunoSEQ multiplex PCR, and TCRdb's table has in-frame clones only and misses some. The sample yields roughly 64,000 clones, roughly 80% seen once. The material sequenced was CD4+ or CD8+ T cells sorted from blood, taken in a trial of the OX40 agonist ivuxolimab. The receptors here all came from an adult with an advanced solid tumor such as melanoma, head and neck, liver or kidney cancer.

This chain links TRBV29-1 with TRBJ2-7; D unresolved. The CDR3 has 12 residues. V lost 5 bases and J 6 bases, leaving 14 bases between the germline ends. The germline gives CDR1 SQVTM, CDR2 ANQGSEA. CDR3: CSVRPPSGEQYF. The DNA for the CDR3 is TGCAGCGTTCGGCCCCCATCGGGCGAGCAGTACTTC.

The chain employs TRBV29-1 and TRBJ1-2; perhaps TRBD1 as D (6 bases). This CDR3 spans 14 amino acids. V lost 1 base and J 4 bases, leaving 13 bases between the germline ends. CDR1 and CDR2 from the germline V gene are SQVTM and ANQGSEA. CDR3 coding DNA: TGCAGCGTTGAAGGGCCGGACAGTCTCTATGGCTACACCTTC. Translation: CSVEGPDSLYGYTF. Using reference TRBV29-1 and TRBJ1-2 for the parts outside the CDR3, the full variable domain is SAVISQKPSRDICQRGTSLTIQCQVDSQVTMMFWYRQQPGQSLTLIATANQGSEATYESGFVIDKFPISRPNLTFSTLTVSNMSPEDSSIYLCSVEGPDSLYGYTFGSGTRLTVV.

The V and J genes are TRBV7-8 and TRBJ2-2; 12 bases agree with TRBD1. Germline CDR1 is SGHVS and CDR2 is FQNEAQ. CDR3 length: 18 residues. V lost 4 bases and J lost 7; bases outside the gene matches: 13. CDR3 protein: CASSSNLGTGGYIGELFF. CDR3 nucleotides: TGTGCCAGCAGCTCTAACCTTGGGACAGGGGGCTATATCGGGGAGCTGTTTTTT.

J is TRBJ1-2 and V is TRBV10-3; D perhaps matches TRBD1 (6 bases). From germline, CDR1 is ENHRY and CDR2 SYGVKD. This CDR3 is 16 amino acids long. Trimming took off 0 bases at V and 8 bases at J, with 19 bases between the two ends. CDR3 region: CAISESEGGGPQGYTF. The CDR3 DNA is TGTGCCATCAGTGAGTCTGAAGGAGGGGGGCCTCAAGGCTACACCTTC.

This chain links TRBV7-9 with TRBJ1-2; weak D call: TRBD1 (6 bases). Germline CDR1 is SEHNR and CDR2 is FQNEAQ (reference sequence). The CDR3 length is 12 residues. The ends were cut back, 5 bases at V and 13 bases at J, with 17 bases in the middle. The CDR3: CASSPRNTGPTF. The CDR3 DNA sequence: TGTGCCAGCAGCCCGAGAAACACAGGGCCCACCTTC.

The genes are TRBV10-3 and TRBJ2-5, with D possibly matching TRBD1 (5 bases). Germline CDR1 reads ENHRY; CDR2 reads SYGVKD. The V end lost 0 bases, the J end lost 1 base, and 15 bases lay between the germline ends. The CDR3 is 17 amino acids. The CDR3 region is CAISESIGQGVQETQYF. DNA of the CDR3: TGTGCCATCAGTGAGTCGATCGGCCAGGGCGTCCAAGAGACCCAGTACTTC.

The gene calls are TRBV30 and TRBJ2-1; D may be TRBD1 (6 bases). Trimming pared 7 bases from V and 2 bases from J, leaving 24 bases between. The CDR3 loop spans 17 amino acids. CDR1 and CDR2 from the germline V gene are GTSNPN and SVGIG (reference sequence). The CDR3 DNA follows: TGTGCCTTGGAGTCAGGGGCCCAATCAAGGGCCTACAATGAGCAGTTCTTC. Translated, it gives CALESGAQSRAYNEQFF.

The chain is built from TRBV6-6 and TRBJ2-3; TRBD1 or TRBD2 may be the D gene (5 bases each). V lost 6 bases and J lost 3, with 16 bases in between. The CDR3 spans 15 residues. Germline V gene lookup returns CDR1 MNHNY and CDR2 SVGAGI (reference sequence). This chain's CDR3 is CASRAAGKGTDTQYF. The CDR3 bases are TGTGCCAGCAGAGCGGCAGGGAAGGGTACAGATACGCAGTATTTT.

In the case of this clone: The same CDR3 can be traced to other DNA sequences in this sample. The rearrangement uses TRBV5-1 and TRBJ2-1; TRBD2 aligns across 11 bases. V lost 5 bases to trimming and J lost 3 bases; unmatched junction nucleotides: 4. The CDR3 spans 15 residues. Germline lookup yields CDR1 SGHRS and CDR2 YFSETQ. This chain's CDR3 is CASRLGLAGYNEQFF. The CDR3 region has the DNA TGCGCCAGCAGGCTAGGACTAGCGGGCTACAATGAGCAGTTCTTC.

The J gene is TRBJ1-1, the V gene TRBV6-4, with D perhaps matching TRBD1 (5 bases). CDR1 and CDR2 from the germline V gene are MRHNA and SNTAGT. Trimming pared 6 bases from V and 4 bases from J, leaving 12 bases between. CDR3 length equals 13 residues. CDR3 sequence: CASSRWGFTEAFF. The CDR3 DNA is TGTGCCAGCAGCCGATGGGGGTTCACTGAAGCTTTCTTT.

V gene TRBV27 combines with J gene TRBJ2-3; 16 bases fit TRBD2. The CDR3 has 18 residues. Per the germline V gene, CDR1 is MNHEY and CDR2 is SMNVEV (reference sequence). J lost 0 bases, V lost 7 bases, and 7 bases had no gene match. CDR3 sequence (DNA): TGTGCCAGCAATACCGGGACTAGCGGGAGGGAAAGCACAGATACGCAGTATTTT. Translating gives CASNTGTSGRESTDTQYF.